This paragraph reports one T cell receptor beta chain. Its cognate antigen is unknown. This specimen belongs to a study of OX40 agonist ivuxolimab in advanced cancers. Study information: At doses from 0.01 to 10 mg/kg, patients were given intravenous ivuxolimab every 2 weeks. Findings of the study overall: Fewer expanded clones were found on average in CD4+ than in CD8+ T cells.

Germline assignment: CDR1 SGDLS and CDR2 YYNGEE. The CDR3 loop spans 15 amino acids. Trimming removed 0 bases from V and 0 bases from J, with 9 bases in between. Clones were sequenced by immunoSEQ multiplex PCR, and TCRdb holds only the in-frame ones, with some missing. The table has around 60,000 clones, about 82% seen once. Patients were ruled out by autoimmune disease history or systemic immunosuppression. This TCR came from an adult with an advanced solid tumor such as melanoma, head and neck, liver or kidney cancer. The chain joins TRBV9 to TRBJ1-1; D gene unclear. The sequencing used CD4+ or CD8+ T cells sorted from blood, collected in a trial of the OX40 agonist ivuxolimab. The CDR3 nucleotides read TGTGCCAGCAGCGTAGACGCAGGCGTGAACACTGAAGCTTTCTTT. Its protein product is CASSVDAGVNTEAFF.